The clone carrying this T cell receptor beta chain was seen more than once but under ten times. What it recognizes is unknown. The V end was cut by 6 bases, the J end by 6 bases, with 18 bases between. The length of the CDR3 is 14 residues. Germline assignment: CDR1 MNHNS and CDR2 SASEGT. Cultured CD4+ T cell DNA was sequenced using the Oncomine TCR Beta short-read assay. One entry per CDR3 protein, called by TCRdb with MiXCR from the PCR reads. This table has some 23,000 distinct CDR3 sequences, 25% to 35% appearing once. These data are taken from a study of vaccination and CD4 T cells after COVID-19. Study-wide context: Nasal swab PCR identified SARS-CoV-2 in the convalescent patients, of whom roughly ten were mild and one severe. Two mRNA vaccine doses were given, either BNT162b2 or mRNA-1273.

Time point here: late sampling 161 to 241 days after vaccination in three convalescent patients. Described treatment: roughly nine-day PBMC culture with coronavirus spike peptide pools or control peptides (ViraFEST assay). The PCR-positive dates, March through December 2020, came before the US Alpha, Beta and Delta variants. Alongside approximately 10 IU/ml IL-2 and about 10 ug/ml peptide pools, PBMCs were cultured at two million per well. This TCR was sampled from a human donor who had recovered from COVID-19. V gene TRBV6-1 combines with J gene TRBJ2-7, with no clear D. The sample consisted of CD4+ T cells from blood, cultured in vitro, taken about 7 months after SARS-CoV-2 vaccination. This CDR3 is CASRPTHPVGEQYF. CDR3 sequence (DNA): TGTGCCAGCAGGCCCACCCACCCCGTGGGCGAGCAGTACTTC.